The T cell receptor (beta chain) under discussion was sequenced for a study of T-cell reconstitution after alpha-beta-depleted transplantation in children. Trimming removed 6 bases from V and 8 bases from J, with 16 bases in between. There are 14 residues in the CDR3. Unique molecular identifiers were used to barcode this TCRbeta library. TCRdb ran MiXCR on the PCR reads and lists one entry per CDR3 protein. The sample lists around 480,000 distinct CDR3 sequences, less than 35% occurring once. The sequences come from PBMCs from the stem cell graft donor, collected from the stem cell graft. The chain has TRBV12-3 or TRBV12-4 and TRBJ1-4; D not certain. The TCR was taken from a human donor who donated a stem cell graft to a child with aplastic anemia. The CDR3 nucleotides read TGTGCCAGCAGCTTTCGTAGTGGTCGGGAAAAACTGTTTTTT. Protein sequence: CASSFRSGREKLFF.